The T cell receptor beta chain described here comes from a study of shared clonotypes between healthy human individuals. About the research overall: Donors had three CD4 naive, three CD4 memory, two CD8 naive and one CD8 memory plate apiece. Study-wide points: Relative to memory subsets, naive subsets generally showed larger estimated richness. Sampling used blood alone; tissue repertoires probably differ. The naive CD4 repertoires of several donors were compared, and around 5% of clonotypes were shared.

Points on this clone: Its cognate antigen is unknown.

Libraries were prepared by immunoSEQ multiplex PCR; TCRdb keeps only in-frame clonotypes and omits some of them. Here the sample spans 2 million to 3 million clones, approximately 93% being singletons. Germline CDR1 reads MDHEN; CDR2 reads SYDVKM. CDR3 length equals 19 residues. Trimming shortened V by 4 bases and J by 2 bases, and 27 bases separated the two germline ends. This chain uses TRBV28 with TRBJ2-7; possibly TRBD1 or TRBD2 for D (5 bases each). The receptor comes from a man younger than 30 in good health. Some clones in this sample may be carry-over from other donors' samples. The specimen sequenced was naive CD4+ T cells from PBMCs. The subset was: CD45RA+ positively selected. CDR3 sequence (DNA): TGTGCCAGCAGTTCCCTCGTGGGACGGGGAAAGGGTCGGGCCTACGAGCAGTACTTC. This translates into CASSSLVGRGKGRAYEQYF.